This T cell receptor beta chain was documented in a study of OX40 agonist ivuxolimab in advanced cancers. Comments on this clone: Its cognate antigen is unknown.

Peripheral blood came from all dose cohorts at three timepoints. Using immunoSEQ multiplex PCR, the repertoire was profiled, and TCRdb retains in-frame clones only, with some absent. Of tens of thousands of clones listed, roughly 84% are singletons. Overall study findings and caveats: On average, CD8+ T cells showed a greater number of expanded clones than CD4+.

The CDR3 runs 15 residues. CDR1 and CDR2 from the germline V gene are SEHNR and FQNEAQ (reference sequence). V trimming: 3 bases; J trimming: 6 bases; junction bases outside the gene matches: 7. The clonotype was recovered from an adult with an advanced solid tumor such as melanoma, head and neck, liver or kidney cancer. The rearrangement joins TRBV7-9 to TRBJ1-2, with 10 bases matching TRBD1. The sample was CD4+ or CD8+ T cells sorted from blood, taken in a trial of the OX40 agonist ivuxolimab. The chain's CDR3 is CASSLTTGGEDGYTF. DNA of the CDR3: TGTGCCAGCAGCTTGACGACAGGGGGCGAGGATGGCTACACCTTC.